This T cell receptor beta chain was identified in a study of blood T cells in healthy people across ages. Details on this clonotype: The junction differs from germline at one of its ends, possibly a read error.

Together with a sample-barcoded 5' primer, a J-beta primer mix was included in a second PCR lasting roughly 6 to 12 cycles. TCRdb analysed the 5' RACE reads with MiXCR anew, one entry per CDR3 protein. The data contain over a million distinct CDR3 sequences, around 45% of them seen just once; the ten biggest clones take up about 19%. This CDR3 contains 14 residues. The receptor's source is a woman aged 55-70 years in good health. The gene calls are TRBV12-3 or TRBV12-4 and TRBJ2-2; 9 bases line up with TRBD1. The specimen sequenced was blood. CDR3: CASSWTGDTGELFF. The DNA for the CDR3 is TGTGCCAGTAGTTGGACAGGGGACACCGGGGAGCTGTTTTTT.